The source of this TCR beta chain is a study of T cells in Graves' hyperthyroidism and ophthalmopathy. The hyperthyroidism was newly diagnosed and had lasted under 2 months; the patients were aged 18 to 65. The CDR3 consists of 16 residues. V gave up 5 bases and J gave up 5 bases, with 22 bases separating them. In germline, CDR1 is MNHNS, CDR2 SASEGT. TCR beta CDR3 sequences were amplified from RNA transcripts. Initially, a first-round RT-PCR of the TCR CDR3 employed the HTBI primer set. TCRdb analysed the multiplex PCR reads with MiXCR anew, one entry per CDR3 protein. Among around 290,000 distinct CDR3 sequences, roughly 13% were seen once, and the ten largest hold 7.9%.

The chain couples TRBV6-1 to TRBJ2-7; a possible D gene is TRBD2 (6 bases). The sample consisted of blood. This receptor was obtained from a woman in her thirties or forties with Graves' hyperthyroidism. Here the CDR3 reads CASSYAGLTLIHEQYF. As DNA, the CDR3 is TGTGCCAGCAGTTACGCGGGACTCACCCTCATCCACGAGCAGTACTTC.